What follows are 7 T cell receptor beta chains derived from one specimen sequenced in a study of blood T cell repertoires in COVID-19. Assay used: immunoSEQ multiplex PCR; TCRdb lists only in-frame clones, some missing. The data contain around 380,000 clones, approximately 89% of them singletons. Sequencing input: PBMCs or T cells enriched from blood (not recorded which). These receptors came from a young man who had recovered from COVID-19.

The chain joins TRBV7-2 to TRBJ1-1; D remains unclear. The V gene lost 4 bases and the J gene lost 1 base, with 10 bases spanning the gap. Looked up from germline, CDR1 is SGHTA and CDR2 is FQGNSA. The CDR3 loop spans 14 amino acids. In DNA, the CDR3 is TGTGCCAGCAGCTCAATGGTCGGGAACACTGAAGCTTTCTTT. It translates to CASSSMVGNTEAFF.

This clone appeared once. V is TRBV5-1 and J is TRBJ2-3; perhaps TRBD2 as D (6 bases). CDR1 SGHRS and CDR2 YFSETQ come from the germline V gene. The CDR3 is made up of 17 amino acids. V shed 1 base and J shed 8 bases, with 23 bases lying between them. CDR3 nucleotides: TGCGCCAGCAGCTTGAATTCGGGTCAAGGGGCAGCGGGTACGCAGTATTTT. This translates into CASSLNSGQGAAGTQYF.

The J gene is TRBJ2-2, the V gene TRBV25-1, with 8 bases that match TRBD1. The CDR3 consists of 14 residues. Germline V gives CDR1 MGHDK, CDR2 SYGVNS. The V and J ends lost 6 bases and 4 bases, in that order; junction bases with no gene match: 4. The CDR3 sequence is CASRDRVATGELFF. CDR3 nucleotide sequence: TGTGCCAGCAGGGACAGGGTTGCCACCGGGGAGCTGTTTTTT.

The chain has TRBV10-3 and TRBJ1-2, with 9 bases lining up with TRBD1. After removal of 3 bases from V and 8 bases from J, the junction contained 10 bases not matched to a gene. Germline V gene data show CDR1 as ENHRY and CDR2 as SYGVKD. The CDR3 is made up of 15 amino acids. The CDR3 DNA reads as TGTGCCATCAGTGACCGAGGTTTGGACAGGGGAGGCTACACCTTC. This gives the protein CAISDRGLDRGGYTF.

The V call is TRBV11-2, the J call TRBJ2-1, with 7 bases fitting TRBD1. V lost 5 bases, J lost 6 bases, and 7 bases stayed unmatched. The germline gives CDR1 SGHAT, CDR2 FQNNGV. The CDR3 is 14 residues long. For the CDR3, the DNA is TGTGCCAGCAGCCGAGCCCGGACAGGCAATGAGCAGTTCTTC. Its protein product is CASSRARTGNEQFF.

CDR3 protein: CASSFETGGSYEQYF. For the CDR3, the DNA is TGCGCCAGCAGTTTCGAGACAGGGGGCTCTTACGAGCAGTACTTC. The chain has TRBV4-1 and TRBJ2-7, with 10 bases that match TRBD1. This CDR3 contains 15 residues. The V and J ends lost 6 bases and 4 bases, in that order; junction bases with no gene match: 9. CDR1 and CDR2 from the germline V gene are MGHRA and YSYEKL.

The chain combines TRBV5-1 with TRBJ2-7; 12 bases map to TRBD1. Germline CDR1 and CDR2: SGHRS and YFSETQ. The J segment lost 5 bases and the V segment lost 4 bases, leaving 4 bases of the junction unmatched. This CDR3 has 14 amino acids. CDR3 protein: CASSQGQGADEQYF. The CDR3 DNA is TGCGCCAGCAGCCAGGGACAGGGGGCCGACGAGCAGTACTTC.